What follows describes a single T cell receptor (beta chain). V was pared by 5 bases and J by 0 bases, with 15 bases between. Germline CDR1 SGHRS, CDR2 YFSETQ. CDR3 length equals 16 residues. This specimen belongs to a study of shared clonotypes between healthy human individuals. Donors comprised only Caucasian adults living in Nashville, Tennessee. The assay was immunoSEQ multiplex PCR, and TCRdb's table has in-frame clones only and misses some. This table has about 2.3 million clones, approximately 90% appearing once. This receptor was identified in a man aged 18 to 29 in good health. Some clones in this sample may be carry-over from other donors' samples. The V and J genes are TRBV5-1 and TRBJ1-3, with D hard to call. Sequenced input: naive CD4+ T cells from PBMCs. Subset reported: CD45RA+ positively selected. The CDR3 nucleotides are TGCGCCAGCAGGTCGGGGAGCCTCTCCTCTGGAAACACCATATATTTT. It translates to CASRSGSLSSGNTIYF.